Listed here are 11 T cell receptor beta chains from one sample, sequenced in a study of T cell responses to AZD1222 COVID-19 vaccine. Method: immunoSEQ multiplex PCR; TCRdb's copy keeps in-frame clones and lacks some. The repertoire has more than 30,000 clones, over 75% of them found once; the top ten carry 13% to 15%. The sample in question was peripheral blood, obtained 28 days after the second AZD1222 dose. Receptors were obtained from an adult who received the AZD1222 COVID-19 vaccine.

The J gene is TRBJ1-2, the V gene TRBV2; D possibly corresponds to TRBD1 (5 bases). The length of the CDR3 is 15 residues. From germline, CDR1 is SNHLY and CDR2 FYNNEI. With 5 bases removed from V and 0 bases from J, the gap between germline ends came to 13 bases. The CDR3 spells CASSLGVGANYGYTF. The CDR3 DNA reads TGTGCCAGCAGTTTGGGGGTGGGAGCTAACTATGGCTACACCTTC.

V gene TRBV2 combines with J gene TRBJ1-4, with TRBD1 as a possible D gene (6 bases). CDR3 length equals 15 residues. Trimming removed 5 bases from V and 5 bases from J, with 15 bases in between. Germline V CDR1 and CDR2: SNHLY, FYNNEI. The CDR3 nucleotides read TGTGCCAGCAGTAGACAGCAGGGGCGGAATGAAAAACTGTTTTTT. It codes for CASSRQQGRNEKLFF. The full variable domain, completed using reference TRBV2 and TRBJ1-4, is EPEVTQTPSHQVTQMGQEVILRCVPISNHLYFYWYRQILGQKVEFLVSFYNNEISEKSEIFDDQFSVERPDGSNFTLKIRSTKLEDSAMYFCASSRQQGRNEKLFFGSGTQLSVL.

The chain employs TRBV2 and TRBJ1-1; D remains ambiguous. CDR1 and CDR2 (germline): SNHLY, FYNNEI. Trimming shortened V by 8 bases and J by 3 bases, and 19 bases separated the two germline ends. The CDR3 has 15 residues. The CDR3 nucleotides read TGTGCCAGCGCTTCCGGACCGGCCATGTACACTGAAGCTTTCTTT. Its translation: CASASGPAMYTEAFF. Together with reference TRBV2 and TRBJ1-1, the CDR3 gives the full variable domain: EPEVTQTPSHQVTQMGQEVILRCVPISNHLYFYWYRQILGQKVEFLVSFYNNEISEKSEIFDDQFSVERPDGSNFTLKIRSTKLEDSAMYFCASASGPAMYTEAFFGQGTRLTVV.

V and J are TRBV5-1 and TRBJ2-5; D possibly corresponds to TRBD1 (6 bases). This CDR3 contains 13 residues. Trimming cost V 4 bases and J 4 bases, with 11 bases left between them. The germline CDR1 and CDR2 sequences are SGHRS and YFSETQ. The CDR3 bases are TGCGCCAGCAGCCCAGGGGTGGGAGAGACCCAGTACTTC. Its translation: CASSPGVGETQYF.

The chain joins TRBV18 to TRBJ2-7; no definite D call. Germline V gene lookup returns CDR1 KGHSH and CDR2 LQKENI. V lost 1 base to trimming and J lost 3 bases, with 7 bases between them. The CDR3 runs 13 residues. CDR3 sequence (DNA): TGTGCCAGCTCACCACAGAATTACTACGAGCAGTACTTC. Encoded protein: CASSPQNYYEQYF.

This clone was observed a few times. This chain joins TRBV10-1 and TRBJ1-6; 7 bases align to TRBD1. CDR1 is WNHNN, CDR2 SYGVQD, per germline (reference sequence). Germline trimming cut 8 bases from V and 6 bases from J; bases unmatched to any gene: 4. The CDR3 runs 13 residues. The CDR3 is CASGQVPNSPLHF. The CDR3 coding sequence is TGCGCCAGCGGACAGGTTCCTAATTCACCCCTCCACTTT.

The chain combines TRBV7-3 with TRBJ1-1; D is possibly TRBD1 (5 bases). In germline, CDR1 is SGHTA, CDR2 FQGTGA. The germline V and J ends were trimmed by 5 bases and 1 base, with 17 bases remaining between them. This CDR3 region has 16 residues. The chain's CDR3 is CASSDLTRGKNTEAFF. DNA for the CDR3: TGTGCCAGCAGCGATCTGACGCGGGGGAAGAACACTGAAGCTTTCTTT.

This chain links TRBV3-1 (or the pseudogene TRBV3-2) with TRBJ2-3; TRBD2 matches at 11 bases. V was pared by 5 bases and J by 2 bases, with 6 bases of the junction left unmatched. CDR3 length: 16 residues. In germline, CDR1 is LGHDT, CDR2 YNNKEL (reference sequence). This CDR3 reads CASSVSSGGPTDTQYF. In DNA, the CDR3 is TGTGCCAGCAGCGTCTCTAGCGGGGGGCCCACAGATACGCAGTATTTT.

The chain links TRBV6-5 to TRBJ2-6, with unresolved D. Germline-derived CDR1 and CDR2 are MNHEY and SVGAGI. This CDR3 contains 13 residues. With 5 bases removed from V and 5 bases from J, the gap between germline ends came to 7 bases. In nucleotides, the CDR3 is TGTGCCAGCAGTCGGGTTCGGGCCAACGTCCTGACTTTC. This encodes CASSRVRANVLTF.

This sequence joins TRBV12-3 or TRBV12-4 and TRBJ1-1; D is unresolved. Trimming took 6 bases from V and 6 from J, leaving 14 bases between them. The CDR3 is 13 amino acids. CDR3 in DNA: TGTGCCAGCAGACATCATCTGCGAGCTGAAGCTTTCTTT. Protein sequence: CASRHHLRAEAFF.

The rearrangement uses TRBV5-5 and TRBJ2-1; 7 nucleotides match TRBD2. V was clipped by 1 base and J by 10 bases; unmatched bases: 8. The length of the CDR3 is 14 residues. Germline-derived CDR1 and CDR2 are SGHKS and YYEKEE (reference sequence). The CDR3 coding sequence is TGTGCCAGCAGCTTGTACACAGGCGGGGGAGAGCAGTTCTTC. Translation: CASSLYTGGGEQFF.